These T cell receptor beta chains were read from a single sample in a study of cytomegalovirus exposure and HLA in healthy donors. The repertoire was sequenced with immunoSEQ multiplex PCR; TCRdb's copy has only in-frame clones and lacks some. The sample yields about 120,000 clones, approximately 80% seen once. What was sequenced was PBMCs. The receptors shown here come from a male donor in good health and CMV-seropositive. The CDR3 runs from the conserved cysteine through the conserved F or W.

>TRBV21-1
CASSMGTSGRRVHEQFF
>TRBV7-9
CASSPPGLKDQPQHF
>TRBV11-3
CASSLGGDRSYEQYF
>TRBV7-9
CSSSLLGSGSGYNEQFF
>TRBV4-1
CASSQGTGSGANGLTF
>TRBV19
CASSSGTGYQETQYF
>TRBV5-1
CASSLGTAGDTQYF
>TRBV6-6
CASTNSGNTIYF
>TRBV27
CASSTGFDTQYF
>TRBV30
CAWRPYDRASGNTIYF
>TRBV5-4
CASSGRRGEETQYF
>TRBV28
CASRGLAGSSYNEQFF
>TRBV28
CASQTGSRGYNQPQHF
>TRBV10-3
CAISDGPANTGELFF
>TRBV7-2
CASSPRTGELFF
>TRBV28
CASSLGPGRQGSRGGELFF
>TRBV28
CASSKGTGRRNEQFF
>TRBV6-1
CASRQGTSNQPQHF
>TRBV6-6
CASRGKGISTDTQYF
>TRBV27
CASSRMTATNEKLFF
>TRBV28
CASSLSRVSYEQYF
>TRBV5-4
CASSLDGGALETQYF
>TRBV4-1
CASSHPGTGGYSPLHF
>TRBV28
CASRGDRGDTEAFF
>TRBV2
CASSRTGRDTEAFF
>TRBV5-1
CASSLTDRNTEAFF
>TRBV19
CASSIMGREYYGYTF
>TRBV6-4
CASSDPRTGGRVQETQYF
>TRBV5-4
CASSWGLAGGNYEQYF
>TRBV5-1
CASSLDRNYEQYF
>TRBV19
CASSIYPGGNQPQHF
>TRBV10-3
CAIEGENTEAFF
>TRBV28
CASSLLGQGYEQYF
>TRBV7-9
CASSIRTDHGYTF
>TRBV7-2
CASSLARGRNEKLFF
>TRBV5-6
CASSWETGRTDTQYF
>TRBV9
CASSVGNSGSYEQYF
>TRBV6-5
CASLGSSTDTQYF
>TRBV4-1
CASSQEQGNYGYTF
>TRBV28
CASSLDRVTEAFF
>TRBV6-5
CASSYSGGGIYEQYF
>TRBV19
CASSIGGTGNGQPQHF
>TRBV9
CASSTLAGGFPYEQYF
>TRBV2
CASSRLSGVWDSSYNEQFF
>TRBV19
CATLGSSPRGAYEQYF
>TRBV7-9
CSSSLTQGNQPQHF
>TRBV6-5
CASSYRQGKNSPLHF
>TRBV27
CASSPRTSGISYEQYF
>TRBV5-1
CASSSTSGGGNSPLHF
>TRBV27
CASSLIGSVWSPLHF
>TRBV6-5
CASSLQGATNEKLFF
>TRBV7-9
CASSLATTGGGTEAFF
>TRBV5-1
CASSLMGTGEEKLFF
>TRBV7-9
CSSSSRDRQFF
>TRBV6-5
CASLSPGGRGYTF
>TRBV6-5
CASSPSGGSEAFF
>TRBV25-1
CASSGTDSYEQYF
>TRBV15
CATSRTGAGANGLTF